This TCR beta chain was sequenced for a study of long-term antiretroviral therapy in people with HIV. V lost 6 bases and J 2 bases, leaving 11 bases between the germline ends. CDR1 and CDR2 (germline): SGHNT, YYREEE (reference sequence). This CDR3 region has 13 residues. At survey level, the immunoSEQ assay was run in its v3.0 version. Some clones are missing from TCRdb's copy, which holds only in-frame ones; the method was immunoSEQ multiplex PCR. The sample holds about 16,000 clones, 88% seen once. The J gene is TRBJ2-5, the V gene TRBV5-4, with unresolved D. The material was unsorted PBMCs, obtained 2.2 to 2.4 years before starting antiretroviral therapy. This clonotype was sampled from a woman in her 30s with HIV. This chain's CDR3 is CASNFIGQETQYF. The DNA of the CDR3 is TGTGCCAGCAACTTTATAGGGCAAGAGACCCAGTACTTC.